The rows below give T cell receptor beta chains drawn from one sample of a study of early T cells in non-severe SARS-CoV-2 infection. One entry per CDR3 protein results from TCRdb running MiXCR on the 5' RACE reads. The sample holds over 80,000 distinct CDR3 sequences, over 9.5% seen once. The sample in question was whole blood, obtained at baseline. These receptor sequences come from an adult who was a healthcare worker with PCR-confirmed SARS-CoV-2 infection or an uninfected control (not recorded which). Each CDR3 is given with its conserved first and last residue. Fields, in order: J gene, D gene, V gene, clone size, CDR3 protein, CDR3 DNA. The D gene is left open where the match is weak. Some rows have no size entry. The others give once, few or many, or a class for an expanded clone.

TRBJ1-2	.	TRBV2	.	CASHRDPLFPIYGYTF	TGTGCCAGCCACCGGGACCCCCTATTCCCCATCTATGGCTACACCTTC
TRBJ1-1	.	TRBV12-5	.	CASGLKDGYTEAFF	TGTGCTAGTGGTTTGAAGGATGGGTACACTGAAGCTTTCTTT
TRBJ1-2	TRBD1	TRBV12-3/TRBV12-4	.	CASTISQGPYGYTF	TGTGCCAGCACCATTTCACAGGGGCCCTATGGCTACACCTTC
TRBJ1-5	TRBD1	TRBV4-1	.	CASSQATGTVPQPQHF	TGCGCCAGCAGCCAGGCCACCGGGACAGTCCCCCAGCCCCAGCATTTT
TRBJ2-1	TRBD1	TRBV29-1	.	CSEKRRTGTGVREQFF	TGCAGCGAGAAAAGGCGGACCGGGACAGGGGTCCGTGAGCAGTTCTTC
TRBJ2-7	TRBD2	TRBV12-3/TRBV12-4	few	CASSSGGRQYF	TGTGCCAGCAGTTCGGGGGGACGGCAGTACTTC
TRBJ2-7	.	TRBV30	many	CAWSVKAGPYEQYF	TGTGCCTGGAGTGTAAAGGCAGGACCTTACGAGCAGTACTTC
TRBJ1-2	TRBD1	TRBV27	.	CASSLRGHGYTF	TGTGCCAGCAGTTTGAGGGGGCATGGCTACACCTTC
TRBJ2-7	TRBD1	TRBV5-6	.	CASSLRRTGDFYEQYF	TGTGCCAGCAGCTTGAGGAGGACAGGCGATTTCTACGAGCAGTACTTC
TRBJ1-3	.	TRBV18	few	CASSPPNPYSGNTIYF	TGTGCCAGCTCACCACCAAACCCCTACTCTGGAAACACCATATATTTT
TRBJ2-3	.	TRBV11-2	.	CASSDYMGPDTQYF	TGTGCCAGCAGCGATTACATGGGGCCAGATACGCAGTATTTT
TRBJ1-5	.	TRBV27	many	CASSLSHGGANQPQHF	TGTGCCAGCAGTTTATCCCATGGGGGCGCTAATCAGCCCCAGCATTTT
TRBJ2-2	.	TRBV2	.	CASSPQGPGELFF	TGTGCCAGCAGTCCCCAGGGACCCGGGGAGCTGTTTTTT
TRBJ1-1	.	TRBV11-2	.	CASLREVNTEAFF	TGTGCCAGCCTAAGGGAGGTGAACACTGAAGCTTTCTTT
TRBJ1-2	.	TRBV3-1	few	CASSLTRGGEGRDGYTF	TGTGCCAGCAGCCTCACCCGCGGAGGGGAAGGGAGAGATGGCTACACCTTC
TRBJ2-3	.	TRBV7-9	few	CASSPPGGASTDTQYF	TGTGCCAGCAGTCCTCCCGGGGGAGCTAGCACAGATACGCAGTATTTT
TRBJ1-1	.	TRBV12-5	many	CASGGQGVGTEAFF	TGTGCTAGTGGTGGTCAGGGAGTGGGCACTGAAGCTTTCTTT